This T cell receptor beta chain originates from a study of T cell clonotyping in hematopoietic cell transplantation. General study points: Cells were unsorted, so CD4 and CD8 contributions were not separated.

The time point here: recipient sample about 28 days before transplant, after cytoreduction. Method: immunoSEQ multiplex PCR; TCRdb's copy keeps in-frame clones and lacks some. Of 65,000 to 80,000 clones in the sample, approximately 95% were seen once. Of note for this clone: Its antigen is still unknown.

This CDR3 has 13 amino acids. Germline-derived CDR1 and CDR2 are LNHNV and YYDKDF (reference sequence). Trimming stripped 2 bases from V and 3 bases from J, with 7 bases between. The TCR was taken from a woman aged 45-60 years with acute myeloid leukemia. Some clones in this sample may be carry-over from other donors' samples. The sequencing here drew on peripheral blood mononuclear cells, taken before stem cell transplant. The chain has TRBV15 and TRBJ2-5; D gene ambiguous. CDR3 coding DNA: TGTGCCACCAGCAGACGGGTAGAAGAGACCCAGTACTTC. Translating it yields CATSRRVEETQYF.